This T cell receptor (beta chain) was identified during a study of cytomegalovirus exposure and HLA in healthy donors. The study, taken as a whole, reports: Follow-up analysis seemed to connect common viral pathogens with several of the most significant clusters identified. Prediction of most subjects' HLA-A and HLA-B alleles by TCR beta sequences was reportedly accurate.

Regarding this clone: What it binds is unknown.

The PCR contained 60 Vbeta and 13 Jbeta primers. This table comes from immunoSEQ multiplex PCR, and its TCRdb copy is limited to in-frame clones, with some not included. The sample has approximately 92,000 clones; the top ten hold 3% to 4%. The V end lost 4 bases, the J end lost 5 bases, and 20 bases lay between the germline ends. The germline V gene has CDR1 SGHTA and CDR2 FQGTGA. The CDR3 runs to 16 residues. Sequencing used PBMCs. This sequence originates from a woman in her twenties or thirties in good health and CMV-seronegative. The chain joins TRBV7-3 to TRBJ2-5, with D possibly being TRBD1 (6 bases). The CDR3 nucleotides read TGTGCCAGCAGCTCTTCACGGACAGCTAGGAGGGAGACCCAGTACTTC. This gives the protein CASSSSRTARRETQYF.